Each of the 7 T cell receptor beta chains below was sequenced from the same sample in a study of cytomegalovirus exposure and HLA in healthy donors. The study ran its PCR with 60 Vbeta and 13 Jbeta primers. Some clones are missing from TCRdb's copy, which holds only in-frame ones; the method was immunoSEQ multiplex PCR. This table holds some 99,000 clones, about 80% found once. Source material: PBMCs. All receptors derive from a middle-aged man in good health and CMV-seronegative.

The V call is TRBV6-5, the J call TRBJ2-5; 9 nucleotides align to TRBD2. This CDR3 contains 15 residues. The germline gives CDR1 MNHEY, CDR2 SVGAGI. V gave up 8 bases and J gave up 4 bases; unmatched junction bases: 11. The DNA for the CDR3 is TGTGCCAGCGAACCTCGGGTTAGCGGGGGAGAGACCCAGTACTTC. Translated: CASEPRVSGGETQYF.

This chain connects TRBV5-1 to TRBJ2-1; TRBD1 agrees at 10 bases. The V and J ends lost 4 bases and 2 bases, in that order; junction bases with no gene match: 3. Germline values: CDR1 SGHRS, CDR2 YFSETQ. The length of the CDR3 is 15 residues. The DNA of the CDR3 is TGCGCCAGCAGCATCGGACAGGGGGCCTACAATGAGCAGTTCTTC. Amino acids: CASSIGQGAYNEQFF.

V is TRBV7-9 and J is TRBJ2-7, with D maybe TRBD1 (7 bases). Germline V gives CDR1 SEHNR, CDR2 FQNEAQ (reference sequence). CDR3 size: 15 residues. V was cut by 5 bases and J by 1 base, with 15 bases left in between. CDR3 amino acids: CASSPTGEVSYEQYF. For the CDR3, the DNA is TGTGCCAGCAGCCCAACAGGGGAGGTTTCCTACGAGCAGTACTTC.

This chain uses TRBV30 with TRBJ2-7; D unclear. CDR1 is GTSNPN, CDR2 SVGIG, per germline (reference sequence). The CDR3 extends over 13 amino acids. With 2 bases removed from V and 2 bases from J, the gap between germline ends came to 10 bases. The DNA of the CDR3 is TGTGCCTGGAGTCCCCCTGCGACCTACGAGCAGTACTTC. Translation gives CAWSPPATYEQYF.

V is TRBV28 and J is TRBJ2-7, with TRBD1 as a possible D gene (6 bases). V was cut by 4 bases and J by 0 bases, with 7 bases left in between. The CDR3 sequence is 13 residues long. Per the germline V gene, CDR1 is MDHEN and CDR2 is SYDVKM. The CDR3 spells CASSYRASYEQYF. CDR3 nucleotides: TGTGCCAGCAGTTACAGGGCCTCCTACGAGCAGTACTTC.

The rearrangement links TRBV19 to TRBJ2-3; TRBD2 matches at 7 bases. Trimming cost V 4 bases and J 5 bases; bases outside gene matches: 3. The CDR3 is 13 residues long. Germline CDR1 and CDR2: LNHDA and SQIVND (reference sequence). This CDR3 is CASSRGGGDTQYF. Here the CDR3 DNA reads TGTGCCAGTAGTAGGGGGGGAGGAGATACGCAGTATTTT.

Regarding this clone: A much larger clone differs by one base, so this may be a read error. In the same sample, other DNA sequences code for this CDR3. V and J are TRBV7-3 and TRBJ1-2; D is unresolved. Per the germline V gene, CDR1 is SGHTA and CDR2 is FQGTGA. This CDR3 has 14 amino acids. CDR3 protein: CASSLSGSAYGYTF. CDR3 in DNA: TGTGCTAGCAGCTTAAGTGGTAGTGCCTATGGCTACACCTTC.